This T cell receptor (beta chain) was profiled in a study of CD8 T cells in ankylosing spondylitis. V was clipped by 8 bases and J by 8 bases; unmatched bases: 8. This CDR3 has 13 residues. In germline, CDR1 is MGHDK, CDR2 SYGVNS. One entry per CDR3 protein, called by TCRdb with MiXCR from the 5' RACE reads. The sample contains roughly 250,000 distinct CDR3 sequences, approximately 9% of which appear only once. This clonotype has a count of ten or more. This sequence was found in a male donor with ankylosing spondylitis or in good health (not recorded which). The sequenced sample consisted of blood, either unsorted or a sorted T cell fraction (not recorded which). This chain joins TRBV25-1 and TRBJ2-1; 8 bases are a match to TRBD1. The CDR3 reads CASYGDRGHEQFF. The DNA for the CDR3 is TGTGCCAGCTACGGAGACAGGGGACATGAGCAGTTCTTC.